The T cell receptor beta chain under discussion was sequenced for a study of cytomegalovirus exposure and HLA in healthy donors. Study-level points and caveats: Reports indicate that TCR beta sequences accurately predicted the HLA-A and HLA-B alleles of most subjects.

As regards this clone: The antigen is unknown.

It was with 60 Vbeta and 13 Jbeta primers that the PCR ran. Sequencing was performed with immunoSEQ multiplex PCR; in TCRdb, only in-frame clones are kept and a portion is missing. The sample yields over 100,000 clones, over 65% seen once. The V and J ends lost 7 bases and 3 bases respectively, with 13 bases between them. This CDR3 contains 14 residues. The genes are TRBV6-7 and TRBJ1-3, with D tentatively TRBD1 (6 bases). TRBV6-7 is an open reading frame whose function is uncertain. Sequences were obtained from PBMCs. The TCR sequence derives from a woman aged 25-40 years in good health and CMV-seronegative. CDR3 in amino acids: CASTYRVCGNTIYF. CDR3 coding DNA: TGTGCCAGCACCTACAGGGTTTGTGGAAACACCATATATTTT.